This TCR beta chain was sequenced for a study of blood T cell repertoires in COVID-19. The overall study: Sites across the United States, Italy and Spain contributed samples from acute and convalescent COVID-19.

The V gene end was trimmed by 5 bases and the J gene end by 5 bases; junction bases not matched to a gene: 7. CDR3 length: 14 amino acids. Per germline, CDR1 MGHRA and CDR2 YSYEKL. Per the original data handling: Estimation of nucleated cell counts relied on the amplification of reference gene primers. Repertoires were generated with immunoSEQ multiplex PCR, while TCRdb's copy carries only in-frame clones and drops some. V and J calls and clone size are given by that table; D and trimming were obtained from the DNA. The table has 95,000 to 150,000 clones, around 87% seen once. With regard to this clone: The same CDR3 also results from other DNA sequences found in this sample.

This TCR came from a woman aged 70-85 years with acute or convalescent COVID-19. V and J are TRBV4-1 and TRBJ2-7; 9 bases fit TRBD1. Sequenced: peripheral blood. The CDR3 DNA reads TGCGCCAGCAGCAGGACAGGGGCTAACCACGAGCAGTACTTC. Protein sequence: CASSRTGANHEQYF.